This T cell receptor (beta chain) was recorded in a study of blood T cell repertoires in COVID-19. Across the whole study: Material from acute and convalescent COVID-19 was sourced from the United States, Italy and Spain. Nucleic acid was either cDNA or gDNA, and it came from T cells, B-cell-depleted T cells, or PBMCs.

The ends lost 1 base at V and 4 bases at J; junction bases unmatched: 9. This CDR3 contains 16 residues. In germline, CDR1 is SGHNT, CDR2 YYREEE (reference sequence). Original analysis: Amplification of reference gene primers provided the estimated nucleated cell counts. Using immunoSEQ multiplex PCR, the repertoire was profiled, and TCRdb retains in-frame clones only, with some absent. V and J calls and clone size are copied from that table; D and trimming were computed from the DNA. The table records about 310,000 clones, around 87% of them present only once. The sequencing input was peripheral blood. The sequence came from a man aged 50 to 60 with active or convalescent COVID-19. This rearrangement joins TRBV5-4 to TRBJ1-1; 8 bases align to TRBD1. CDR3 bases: TGTGCCAGCAGCTTGAACAGGGGGTCGGGCGGCACTGAAGCTTTCTTT. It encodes CASSLNRGSGGTEAFF. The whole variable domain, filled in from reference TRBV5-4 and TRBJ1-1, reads ETGVTQSPTHLIKTRGQQVTLRCSSQSGHNTVSWYQQALGQGPQFIFQYYREEENGRGNFPPRFSGLQFPNYSSELNVNALELDDSALYLCASSLNRGSGGTEAFFGQGTRLTVV.